This T cell receptor (beta chain) was sequenced for a study of blood T cells in healthy people across ages. This clonotype has more than one count but fewer than ten. The donors, aged roughly 6 to 100, were healthy Caucasians from Russia. Each sample gave at least 6 million isolated PBMCs. Per sample, no less than 6 micrograms of total RNA were extracted. This CDR3 comprises 13 residues. The V end lost 2 bases, the J end lost 4 bases, and 8 bases lay between the germline ends. Germline V CDR1 and CDR2: MNHEY, SVGAGI. Then a second PCR, running about 6 to 12 cycles, was carried out with a sample-barcoded 5' primer and a J-beta primer mix. Sequencing recovered at least 2.5 million CDR3-containing paired-end reads from each sample. TCRdb analysed the 5' RACE reads with MiXCR anew, one entry per CDR3 protein. The profile shows some 1.1 million distinct CDR3 sequences, roughly two fifths of them singletons.

The sample taken for sequencing was blood. V usage is TRBV6-5 and J usage is TRBJ1-1, with unresolved D. This receptor was taken from a man between 18 and 35 years old in good health. In DNA form, the CDR3 reads TGTGCCAGCAGTTACGGGGAGGCCACTGAAGCTTTCTTT. Its protein is CASSYGEATEAFF.